This T cell receptor beta chain was sequenced for a study of breast tumors, draining lymph nodes, adjacent tissues. Germline CDR1 reads LGHNA; CDR2 reads YNFKEQ. This CDR3 spans 15 amino acids. Trimming took 5 bases from V and 5 from J; bases not matched to a gene: 6. Samples came from axillary lymph nodes draining the breast cancer. This clonotype was observed at least ten times. Its specificity is not known. Whole-study findings and limits: Data fit most tumor T cells coming from lymph node, expanding in tumor. Tumor and nontumor repertoires were significantly more similar in luminal-like than in basal-like breast cancer. Tumors had less TCR diversity than lymph nodes, more than nontumor tissue. Data only fit, rather than demonstrated, lymph node origin of most tumor T cells.

One entry per CDR3 protein results from TCRdb running MiXCR on the multiplex PCR reads. Of about 300,000 distinct CDR3 sequences in the sample, roughly 30% are singletons; the top ten hold 1.1%. Sequencing was done on a sample of axillary lymph node tissue. This sequence originates from a female donor with breast cancer. Some clones in this sample may be carry-over from other donors' samples. This chain connects TRBV4-2 to TRBJ1-6; 7 bases agree with TRBD1. CDR3 nucleotides: TGTGCCAGCAGCAAGGGGACAGCTAATAATTCACCCCTCCACTTT. Its protein product is CASSKGTANNSPLHF.